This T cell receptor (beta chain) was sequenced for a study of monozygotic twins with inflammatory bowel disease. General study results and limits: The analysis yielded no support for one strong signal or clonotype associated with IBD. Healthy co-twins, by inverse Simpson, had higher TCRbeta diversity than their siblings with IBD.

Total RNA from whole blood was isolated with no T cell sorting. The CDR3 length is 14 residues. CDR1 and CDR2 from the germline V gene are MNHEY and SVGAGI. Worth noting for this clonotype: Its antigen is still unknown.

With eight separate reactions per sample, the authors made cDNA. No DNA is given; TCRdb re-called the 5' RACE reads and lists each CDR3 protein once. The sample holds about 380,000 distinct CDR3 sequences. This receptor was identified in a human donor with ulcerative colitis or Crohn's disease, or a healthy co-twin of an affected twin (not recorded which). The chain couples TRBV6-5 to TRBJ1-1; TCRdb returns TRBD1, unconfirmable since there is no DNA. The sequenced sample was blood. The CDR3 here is CASSYSPPSHEAFF.